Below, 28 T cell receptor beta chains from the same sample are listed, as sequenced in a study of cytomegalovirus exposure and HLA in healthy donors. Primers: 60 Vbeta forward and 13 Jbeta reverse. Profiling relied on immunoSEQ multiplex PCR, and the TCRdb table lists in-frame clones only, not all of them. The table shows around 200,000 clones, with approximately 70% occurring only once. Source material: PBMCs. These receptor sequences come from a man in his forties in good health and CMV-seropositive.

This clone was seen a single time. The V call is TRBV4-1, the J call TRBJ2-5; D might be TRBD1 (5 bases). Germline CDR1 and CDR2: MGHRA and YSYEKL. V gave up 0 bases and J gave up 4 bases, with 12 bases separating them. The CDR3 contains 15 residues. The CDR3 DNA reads TGCGCCAGCAGCCAAGATATAGGGGTGGGAGAGACCCAGTACTTC. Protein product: CASSQDIGVGETQYF.

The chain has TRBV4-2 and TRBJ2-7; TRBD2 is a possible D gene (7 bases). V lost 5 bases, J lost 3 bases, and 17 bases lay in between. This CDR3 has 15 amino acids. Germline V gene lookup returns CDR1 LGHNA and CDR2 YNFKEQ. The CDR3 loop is CASSTGGGGFYEQYF. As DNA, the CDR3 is TGTGCCAGCAGCACTGGAGGGGGGGGTTTCTACGAGCAGTACTTC.

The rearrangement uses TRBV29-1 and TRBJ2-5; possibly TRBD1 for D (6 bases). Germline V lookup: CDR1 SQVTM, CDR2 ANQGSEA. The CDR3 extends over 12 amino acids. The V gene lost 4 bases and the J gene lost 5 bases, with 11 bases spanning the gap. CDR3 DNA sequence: TGCAGCGTTGTGCAGGGGTGGGAGACCCAGTACTTC. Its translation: CSVVQGWETQYF.

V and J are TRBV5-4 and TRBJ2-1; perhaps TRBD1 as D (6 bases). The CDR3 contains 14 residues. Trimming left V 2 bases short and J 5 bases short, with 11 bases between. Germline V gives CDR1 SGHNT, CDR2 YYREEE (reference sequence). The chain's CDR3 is CASSLPGQDNEQFF. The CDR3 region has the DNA TGTGCCAGCAGCTTACCGGGACAAGACAATGAGCAGTTCTTC.

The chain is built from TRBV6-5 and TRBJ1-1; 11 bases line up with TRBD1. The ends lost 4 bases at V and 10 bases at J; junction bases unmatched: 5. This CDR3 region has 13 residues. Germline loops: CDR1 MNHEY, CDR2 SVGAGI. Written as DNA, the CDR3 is TGTGCCAGCAGTTCATTCGGACAGGGGGCAGCTTTCTTT. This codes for CASSSFGQGAAFF.

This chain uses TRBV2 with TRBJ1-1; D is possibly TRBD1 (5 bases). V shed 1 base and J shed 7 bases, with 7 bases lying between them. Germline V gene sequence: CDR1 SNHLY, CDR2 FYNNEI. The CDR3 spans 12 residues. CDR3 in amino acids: CASSEVTVEAFF. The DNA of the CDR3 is TGTGCCAGCAGTGAAGTGACAGTTGAAGCTTTCTTT.

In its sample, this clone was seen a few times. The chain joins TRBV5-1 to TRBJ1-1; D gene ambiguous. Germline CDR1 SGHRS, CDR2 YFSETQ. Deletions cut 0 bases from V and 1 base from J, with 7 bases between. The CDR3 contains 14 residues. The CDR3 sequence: CASSLAGWNTEAFF. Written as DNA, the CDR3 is TGCGCCAGCAGCTTGGCCGGGTGGAACACTGAAGCTTTCTTT.

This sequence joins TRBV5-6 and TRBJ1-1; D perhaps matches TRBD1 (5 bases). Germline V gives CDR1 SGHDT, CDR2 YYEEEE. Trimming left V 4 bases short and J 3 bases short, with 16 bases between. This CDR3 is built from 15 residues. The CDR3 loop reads CASSQHIWGDTEAFF. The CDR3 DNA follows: TGTGCCAGCAGCCAGCACATTTGGGGGGACACTGAAGCTTTCTTT.

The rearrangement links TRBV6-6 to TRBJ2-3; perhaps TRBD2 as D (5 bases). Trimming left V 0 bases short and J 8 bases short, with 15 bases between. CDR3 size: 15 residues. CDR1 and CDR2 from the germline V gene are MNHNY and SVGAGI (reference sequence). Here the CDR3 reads CASSYSTPGSGTQYF. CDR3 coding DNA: TGTGCCAGCAGTTACTCGACACCGGGGAGTGGTACGCAGTATTTT.

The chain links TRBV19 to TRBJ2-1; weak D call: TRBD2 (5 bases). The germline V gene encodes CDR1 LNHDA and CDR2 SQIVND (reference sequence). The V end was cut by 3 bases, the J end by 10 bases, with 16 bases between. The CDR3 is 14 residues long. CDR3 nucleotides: TGTGCCAGTAGTATGGGAGTGCTCCGCGGGGAGCAGTTCTTC. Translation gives CASSMGVLRGEQFF.

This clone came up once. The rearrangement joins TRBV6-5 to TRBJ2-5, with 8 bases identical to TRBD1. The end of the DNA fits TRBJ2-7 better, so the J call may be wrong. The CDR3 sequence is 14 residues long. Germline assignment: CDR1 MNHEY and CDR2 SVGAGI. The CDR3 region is CASSFGQGPNEQYF. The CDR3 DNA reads TGTGCCAGCAGCTTCGGACAGGGCCCCAACGAGCAGTACTTC.

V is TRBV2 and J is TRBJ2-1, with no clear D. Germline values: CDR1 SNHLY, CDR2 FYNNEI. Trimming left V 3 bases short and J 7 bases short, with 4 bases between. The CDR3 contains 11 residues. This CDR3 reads CASSDRNEQFF. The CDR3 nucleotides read TGTGCCAGCAGTGACAGGAATGAGCAGTTCTTC. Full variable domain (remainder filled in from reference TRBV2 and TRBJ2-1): EPEVTQTPSHQVTQMGQEVILRCVPISNHLYFYWYRQILGQKVEFLVSFYNNEISEKSEIFDDQFSVERPDGSNFTLKIRSTKLEDSAMYFCASSDRNEQFFGPGTRLTVL.

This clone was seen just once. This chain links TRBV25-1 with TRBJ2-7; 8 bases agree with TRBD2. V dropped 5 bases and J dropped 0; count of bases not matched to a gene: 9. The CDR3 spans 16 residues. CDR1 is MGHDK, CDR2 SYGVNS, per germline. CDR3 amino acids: CASSRGRGGTSYEQYF. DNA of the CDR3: TGTGCCAGCAGTCGGGGTCGCGGGGGGACCTCCTACGAGCAGTACTTC.

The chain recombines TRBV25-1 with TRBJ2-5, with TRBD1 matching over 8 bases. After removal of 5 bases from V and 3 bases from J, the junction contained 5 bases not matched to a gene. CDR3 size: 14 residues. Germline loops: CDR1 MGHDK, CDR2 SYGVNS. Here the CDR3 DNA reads TGTGCCAGCAGTAGAGACAGGGGTGAAGAGACCCAGTACTTC. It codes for CASSRDRGEETQYF.

The CDR3 DNA sequence: TGTGCCAGCTCAACCCAGGCAAGCTCCTACAATGAGCAGTTCTTC. Encoded protein: CASSTQASSYNEQFF. The chain employs TRBV18 and TRBJ2-1; no definite D call. CDR1 and CDR2 (germline): KGHSH, LQKENI. Trimming shortened V by 5 bases and J by 0 bases, and 11 bases separated the two germline ends. The CDR3 totals 15 residues.

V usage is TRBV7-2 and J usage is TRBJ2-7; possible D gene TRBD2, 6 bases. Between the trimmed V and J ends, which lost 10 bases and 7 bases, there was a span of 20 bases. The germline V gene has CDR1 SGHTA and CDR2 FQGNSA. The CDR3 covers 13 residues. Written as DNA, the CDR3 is TGTGCCACTGACGCCGAGGGGACTCGGGAGCAGTACTTC. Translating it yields CATDAEGTREQYF.

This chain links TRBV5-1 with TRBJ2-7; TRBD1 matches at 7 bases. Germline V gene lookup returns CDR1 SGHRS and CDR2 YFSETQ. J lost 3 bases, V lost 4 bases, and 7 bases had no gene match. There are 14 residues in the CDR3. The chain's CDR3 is CASSPGQSVYEQYF. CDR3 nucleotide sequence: TGCGCCAGCAGCCCGGGACAGTCTGTCTACGAGCAGTACTTC.

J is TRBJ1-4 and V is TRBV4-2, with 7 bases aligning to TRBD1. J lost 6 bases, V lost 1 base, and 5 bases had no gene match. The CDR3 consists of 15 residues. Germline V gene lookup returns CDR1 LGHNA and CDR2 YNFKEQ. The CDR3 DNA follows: TGTGCCAGCAGCCAAGGGACCGGACAGGATGAAAAACTGTTTTTT. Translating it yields CASSQGTGQDEKLFF.

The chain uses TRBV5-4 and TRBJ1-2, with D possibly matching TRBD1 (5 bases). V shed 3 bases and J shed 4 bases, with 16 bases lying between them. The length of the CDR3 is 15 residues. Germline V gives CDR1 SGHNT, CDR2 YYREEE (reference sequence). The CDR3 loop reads CASSSGGGGGYGYTF. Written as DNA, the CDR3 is TGTGCCAGCAGCTCCGGGGGGGGTGGGGGCTATGGCTACACCTTC. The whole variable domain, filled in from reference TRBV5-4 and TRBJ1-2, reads ETGVTQSPTHLIKTRGQQVTLRCSSQSGHNTVSWYQQALGQGPQFIFQYYREEENGRGNFPPRFSGLQFPNYSSELNVNALELDDSALYLCASSSGGGGGYGYTFGSGTRLTVV.

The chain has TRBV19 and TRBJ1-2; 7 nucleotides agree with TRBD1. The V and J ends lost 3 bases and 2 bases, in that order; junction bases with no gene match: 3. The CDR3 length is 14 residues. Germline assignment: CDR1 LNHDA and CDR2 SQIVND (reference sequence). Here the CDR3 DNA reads TGTGCCAGTAGTATCCCGGGACAGAACTATGGCTACACCTTC. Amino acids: CASSIPGQNYGYTF.

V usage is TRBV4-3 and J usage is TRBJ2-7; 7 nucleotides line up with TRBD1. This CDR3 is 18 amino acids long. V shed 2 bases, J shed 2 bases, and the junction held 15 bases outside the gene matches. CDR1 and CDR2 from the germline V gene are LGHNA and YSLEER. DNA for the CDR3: TGCGCCAGCAGCCAATGGCCCGCCCGGGACAGCCTAACCTACGAGCAGTACTTC. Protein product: CASSQWPARDSLTYEQYF.

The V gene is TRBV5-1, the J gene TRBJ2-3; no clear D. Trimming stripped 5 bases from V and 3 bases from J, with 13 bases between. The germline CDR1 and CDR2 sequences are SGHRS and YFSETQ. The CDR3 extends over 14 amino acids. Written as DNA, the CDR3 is TGCGCCAGCAGTCACGACACGTTAACAGATACGCAGTATTTT. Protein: CASSHDTLTDTQYF.

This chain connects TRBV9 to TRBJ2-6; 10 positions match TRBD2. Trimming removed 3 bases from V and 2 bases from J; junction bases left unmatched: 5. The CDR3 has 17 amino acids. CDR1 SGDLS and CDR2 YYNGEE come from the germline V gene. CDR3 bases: TGTGCCAGCAGCGCAAGCGGGGGGGTGACTGGGGCCAACGTCCTGACTTTC. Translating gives CASSASGGVTGANVLTF.

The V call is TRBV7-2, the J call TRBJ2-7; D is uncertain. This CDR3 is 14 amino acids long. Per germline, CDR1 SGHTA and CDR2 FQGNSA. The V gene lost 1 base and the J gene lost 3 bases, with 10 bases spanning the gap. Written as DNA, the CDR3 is TGTGCCAGCAGCTTAGAGCCAGGATACTACGAGCAGTACTTC. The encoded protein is CASSLEPGYYEQYF.

CDR3 protein: CASSTIDRPEGYTF. CDR3 nucleotide sequence: TGTGCCAGCAGTACAATAGACAGGCCGGAAGGCTACACCTTC. V and J are TRBV27 and TRBJ1-2; tentative D call: TRBD1 (6 bases). V dropped 5 bases and J dropped 8 bases, with 18 bases sitting between them. Germline values: CDR1 MNHEY, CDR2 SMNVEV (reference sequence). The CDR3 contains 14 residues.

In DNA form, the CDR3 reads TGCGCCAGCAGCCTAAGCTCCTACGAGCAGTACTTC. It encodes CASSLSSYEQYF. The chain carries TRBV5-1 and TRBJ2-7; no clear D gene. The CDR3 is 12 residues long. CDR1 and CDR2 (germline): SGHRS, YFSETQ. Trimming removed 4 bases from V and 0 bases from J, with 5 bases in between.

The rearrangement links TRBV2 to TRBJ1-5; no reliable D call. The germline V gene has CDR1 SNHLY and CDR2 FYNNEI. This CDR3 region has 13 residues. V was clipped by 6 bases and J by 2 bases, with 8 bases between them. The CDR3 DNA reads TGTGCCAGCAGCCGCGGGGGCAATCAGCCCCAGCATTTT. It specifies CASSRGGNQPQHF.

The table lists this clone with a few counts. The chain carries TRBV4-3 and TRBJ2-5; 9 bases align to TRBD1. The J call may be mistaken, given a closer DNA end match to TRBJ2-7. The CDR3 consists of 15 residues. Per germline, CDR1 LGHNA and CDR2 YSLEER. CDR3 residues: CASSQGQGSIYEQYF. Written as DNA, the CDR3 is TGCGCCAGCAGCCAGGGACAGGGAAGTATCTACGAGCAGTACTTC.